The rows below give T cell receptor beta chains drawn from one sample of a study of sequential checkpoint blockade in melanoma. Method: immunoSEQ multiplex PCR; TCRdb's copy keeps in-frame clones and lacks some. The sample yields approximately 12,000 clones, about 56% seen once. Specimen: CD8+ T cells sorted from blood (inferred from file names), collected from a patient given nivolumab and ipilimumab in sequence. Source of these receptors: a human donor with melanoma. Both conserved end residues are part of each CDR3. The order of the fields is J gene, D gene, clone size, V gene, CDR3 protein, CDR3 DNA. D genes are given only for firm matches. Not all rows give a size; the values are once, few, many and, for expanded clones, a class.

j_gene: TRBJ2-7; d_gene: NA; abundance: NA; v_gene: TRBV29-1; CDR3aa: CSVVPRDNYEQYF; CDR3nt: TGCAGCGTTGTCCCCCGGGACAACTACGAGCAGTACTTC
j_gene: TRBJ2-1; d_gene: NA; abundance: few; v_gene: TRBV13; CDR3aa: CASRPGGLVSEQFF; CDR3nt: TGTGCCAGCAGGCCAGGGGGACTGGTTTCTGAGCAGTTCTTC
j_gene: TRBJ2-7; d_gene: TRBD1; abundance: NA; v_gene: TRBV6-6; CDR3aa: CASSLLGTGVGEQYF; CDR3nt: TGTGCCAGCAGCCTCCTCGGGACAGGGGTTGGCGAGCAGTACTTC
j_gene: TRBJ2-7; d_gene: TRBD1; abundance: NA; v_gene: TRBV13; CDR3aa: CASSFLQGDLYEQYF; CDR3nt: TGTGCCAGCAGCTTCCTACAGGGGGATCTCTACGAGCAGTACTTC
j_gene: TRBJ2-5; d_gene: NA; abundance: once; v_gene: TRBV30; CDR3aa: CAWSSGLGAETQYF; CDR3nt: TGTGCCTGGTCTTCCGGATTGGGGGCAGAGACCCAGTACTTC
j_gene: TRBJ2-3; d_gene: NA; abundance: NA; v_gene: TRBV27; CDR3aa: CASSLWAGATDTQYF; CDR3nt: TGTGCCAGCAGTTTGTGGGCGGGGGCCACAGATACGCAGTATTTT
j_gene: TRBJ2-6; d_gene: NA; abundance: NA; v_gene: TRBV19; CDR3aa: CASSNSLSGANVLTF; CDR3nt: TGTGCCAGTAGCAACAGCCTCTCTGGGGCCAACGTCCTGACTTTC
j_gene: TRBJ2-3; d_gene: NA; abundance: NA; v_gene: TRBV6-1; CDR3aa: CASSEGPRYTSTDTQYF; CDR3nt: TGTGCCAGCAGTGAAGGACCCAGGTACACTAGCACAGATACGCAGTATTTT
j_gene: TRBJ2-7; d_gene: NA; abundance: NA; v_gene: TRBV30; CDR3aa: CAWSLGPVYEQYF; CDR3nt: TGTGCCTGGAGTCTAGGCCCAGTGTACGAGCAGTACTTC
j_gene: TRBJ1-5; d_gene: TRBD1; abundance: NA; v_gene: TRBV5-1; CDR3aa: CASSEGQGSPKQPQHF; CDR3nt: TGCGCCAGCAGCGAGGGACAGGGATCACCCAAGCAGCCCCAGCATTTT
j_gene: TRBJ2-5; d_gene: TRBD1; abundance: few; v_gene: TRBV4-1; CDR3aa: CASSHTGGAEETQYF; CDR3nt: TGCGCCAGCAGCCACACAGGGGGCGCGGAGGAGACCCAGTACTTC
j_gene: TRBJ2-1; d_gene: TRBD2; abundance: once; v_gene: TRBV7-3; CDR3aa: CASSLGSHTSDEQFF; CDR3nt: TGTGCCAGCAGCTTAGGGTCCCATACTAGCGACGAGCAGTTCTTC
j_gene: TRBJ2-7; d_gene: TRBD2; abundance: NA; v_gene: TRBV5-6; CDR3aa: CASSFDGLAGGPSYEQYF; CDR3nt: TGTGCCAGCAGCTTTGACGGACTAGCGGGAGGGCCTTCCTACGAGCAGTACTTC
j_gene: TRBJ2-7; d_gene: TRBD1; abundance: NA; v_gene: TRBV11-2; CDR3aa: CASSLAPGQTYEQYF; CDR3nt: TGTGCCAGCAGCTTAGCTCCGGGACAGACCTACGAGCAGTACTTC
j_gene: TRBJ1-6; d_gene: TRBD1; abundance: few; v_gene: TRBV9; CDR3aa: CASSVEGQGYAPLHF; CDR3nt: TGTGCCAGCAGCGTAGAGGGACAGGGGTACGCACCCCTCCACTTT
j_gene: TRBJ1-1; d_gene: NA; abundance: few; v_gene: TRBV7-8; CDR3aa: CASRHAQGEVTEAFF; CDR3nt: TGTGCCAGCAGACACGCACAAGGGGAGGTCACTGAAGCTTTCTTT
j_gene: TRBJ2-1; d_gene: NA; abundance: NA; v_gene: TRBV7-6; CDR3aa: CASSPGTYNEQFF; CDR3nt: TGTGCCAGCAGCCCCGGGACTTACAATGAGCAGTTCTTC
j_gene: TRBJ2-2; d_gene: NA; abundance: few; v_gene: TRBV9; CDR3aa: CASSVVEGREGYTGELFF; CDR3nt: TGTGCCAGCAGCGTAGTAGAGGGGCGGGAAGGATACACCGGGGAGCTGTTTTTT
j_gene: TRBJ2-5; d_gene: TRBD2; abundance: NA; v_gene: TRBV30; CDR3aa: CAWSVRSGSWSETQYF; CDR3nt: TGTGCCTGGAGTGTACGTAGCGGGAGTTGGTCAGAGACCCAGTACTTC
j_gene: TRBJ2-7; d_gene: NA; abundance: NA; v_gene: TRBV27; CDR3aa: CASSPPRDIYYEQYF; CDR3nt: TGTGCCAGCAGTCCCCCCCGGGACATCTATTACGAGCAGTACTTC
j_gene: TRBJ1-4; d_gene: NA; abundance: NA; v_gene: TRBV28; CDR3aa: CASSFRLTNEKLFF; CDR3nt: TGTGCCAGCAGTTTTCGGTTAACTAATGAAAAACTGTTTTTT
j_gene: TRBJ2-7; d_gene: TRBD1; abundance: few; v_gene: TRBV11-3; CDR3aa: CASSSRQGVHEQYF; CDR3nt: TGTGCCAGCAGCTCTAGACAGGGGGTCCACGAGCAGTACTTC
j_gene: TRBJ1-2; d_gene: TRBD1; abundance: NA; v_gene: TRBV5-6; CDR3aa: CASSSPGQGALGYGYTF; CDR3nt: TGTGCCAGCAGCTCACCGGGACAGGGGGCGCTTGGCTATGGCTACACCTTC
j_gene: TRBJ1-1; d_gene: NA; abundance: few; v_gene: TRBV2; CDR3aa: CASARIMNTEAFF; CDR3nt: TGTGCCAGCGCGCGGATTATGAACACTGAAGCTTTCTTT
j_gene: TRBJ1-4; d_gene: TRBD1; abundance: NA; v_gene: TRBV7-6; CDR3aa: CASSYTGDPNEKLFF; CDR3nt: TGTGCCAGCAGTTACACAGGGGACCCAAATGAAAAACTGTTTTTT
j_gene: TRBJ2-7; d_gene: TRBD1; abundance: few; v_gene: TRBV28; CDR3aa: CASSLTGTGYEQYF; CDR3nt: TGTGCCAGCAGTTTAACCGGGACAGGTTACGAGCAGTACTTC
j_gene: TRBJ1-5; d_gene: TRBD1; abundance: few; v_gene: TRBV6-6; CDR3aa: CASSYSEGAYQPQHF; CDR3nt: TGTGCCAGCAGTTACTCGGAGGGGGCATATCAGCCCCAGCATTTT
j_gene: TRBJ1-5; d_gene: TRBD1; abundance: NA; v_gene: TRBV6-1; CDR3aa: CASSEPGRGINQPPHF; CDR3nt: TGTGCCAGCAGTGAACCTGGCAGGGGGATAAATCAGCCCCCGCATTTT
j_gene: TRBJ1-5; d_gene: NA; abundance: once; v_gene: TRBV4-2; CDR3aa: CASSQGTESNQPQHF; CDR3nt: TGTGCCAGCAGCCAAGGAACTGAGAGCAATCAGCCCCAGCATTTT
j_gene: TRBJ1-2; d_gene: NA; abundance: NA; v_gene: TRBV5-1; CDR3aa: CASSFEGEDGYTF; CDR3nt: TGCGCCAGCAGCTTTGAGGGAGAGGATGGCTACACCTTC
j_gene: TRBJ1-6; d_gene: NA; abundance: NA; v_gene: TRBV6-5; CDR3aa: CASSDRTSYNSPLHF; CDR3nt: TGTGCCAGCAGCGATAGAACCTCCTATAATTCACCCCTCCACTTT
j_gene: TRBJ1-1; d_gene: TRBD1; abundance: few; v_gene: TRBV7-6; CDR3aa: CASSSTGTGLTEAFF; CDR3nt: TGTGCCAGCAGCTCGACCGGGACAGGGCTCACTGAAGCTTTCTTT
j_gene: TRBJ1-1; d_gene: NA; abundance: few; v_gene: TRBV2; CDR3aa: CASSVGQLGTEAFF; CDR3nt: TGTGCCAGCAGTGTGGGACAATTGGGGACTGAAGCTTTCTTT
j_gene: TRBJ2-1; d_gene: NA; abundance: medium-sized; v_gene: TRBV5-8; CDR3aa: CASSAGTYDAYNEQFF; CDR3nt: TGTGCCAGCAGCGCGGGGACCTACGACGCCTACAATGAGCAGTTCTTC
j_gene: TRBJ1-1; d_gene: NA; abundance: NA; v_gene: TRBV9; CDR3aa: CASSVEQGAREAFF; CDR3nt: TGTGCCAGCAGCGTAGAACAGGGTGCTCGTGAAGCTTTCTTT
j_gene: TRBJ1-3; d_gene: NA; abundance: NA; v_gene: TRBV9; CDR3aa: CASSGDIQSGNTIYF; CDR3nt: TGTGCCAGCAGCGGTGACATTCAATCTGGAAACACCATATATTTT
j_gene: TRBJ1-5; d_gene: NA; abundance: NA; v_gene: TRBV6-5; CDR3aa: CASSYGRGNQPQHF; CDR3nt: TGTGCCAGCAGTTACGGAAGGGGAAATCAGCCCCAGCATTTT
j_gene: TRBJ1-4; d_gene: NA; abundance: NA; v_gene: TRBV7-8; CDR3aa: CASSSGEKLFF; CDR3nt: TGTGCCAGCAGCTCAGGGGAAAAACTGTTTTTT